This T cell receptor (beta chain) is drawn from a study of shared clonotypes between healthy human individuals. CDR3 size: 13 residues. The ends were cut back, 6 bases at V and 5 bases at J, with 13 bases in the middle. CDR1 is MNHEY and CDR2 is SMNVEV in the germline V gene (reference sequence). With respect to this clone: Its antigen is unknown.

Assay: immunoSEQ multiplex PCR; the TCRdb copy retains only in-frame clones and omits some. Seen here are hundreds of thousands of clones, less than 96% observed once, and the top ten hold 0.055% to 0.075%. Regarding the study as a whole: The authors sampled blood alone, and tissue repertoires likely differ.

Sequences were obtained from naive CD4+ T cells sorted from blood. Stated subset: CD45RA+ positively selected. The TCR sequence derives from a woman younger than 45 in good health. J is TRBJ2-5 and V is TRBV27; D not resolved. The CDR3 protein is CASRGPSFETQYF. Written as DNA, the CDR3 is TGTGCCAGCAGGGGCCCCTCCTTTGAGACCCAGTACTTC.